This TCR beta chain was obtained from a study of blood T cell repertoires in COVID-19. This clone was seen a single time. Germline CDR1 is KGHSH and CDR2 is LQKENI. This CDR3 is built from 15 residues. After removal of 3 bases from V and 5 bases from J, the junction contained 7 bases not matched to a gene. Sequencing was performed with immunoSEQ multiplex PCR; in TCRdb, only in-frame clones are kept and a portion is missing. The sample has more than 200,000 clones, 70% to 85% seen once. The rearrangement joins TRBV18 to TRBJ1-2; TRBD1 aligns across 9 bases. The receptor was derived from a woman in her forties who had recovered from COVID-19. The source material was peripheral blood. CDR3 residues: CASSPPTGQGYGYTF. The DNA of the CDR3 is TGTGCCAGCTCACCGCCAACGGGACAGGGTTATGGCTACACCTTC.